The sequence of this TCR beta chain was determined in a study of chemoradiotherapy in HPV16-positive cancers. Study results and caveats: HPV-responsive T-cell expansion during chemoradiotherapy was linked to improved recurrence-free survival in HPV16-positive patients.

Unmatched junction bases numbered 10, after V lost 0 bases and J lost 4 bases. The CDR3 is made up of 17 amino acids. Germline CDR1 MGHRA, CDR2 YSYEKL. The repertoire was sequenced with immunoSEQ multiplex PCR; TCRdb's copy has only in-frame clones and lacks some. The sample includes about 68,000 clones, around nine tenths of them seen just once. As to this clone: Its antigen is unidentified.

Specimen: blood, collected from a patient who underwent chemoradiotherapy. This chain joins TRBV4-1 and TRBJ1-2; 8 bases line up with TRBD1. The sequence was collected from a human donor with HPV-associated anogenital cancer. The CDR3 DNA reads TGCGCCAGCAGCCAAGACTCTTGGGGACAGGAGACCTATGGCTACACCTTC. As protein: CASSQDSWGQETYGYTF.